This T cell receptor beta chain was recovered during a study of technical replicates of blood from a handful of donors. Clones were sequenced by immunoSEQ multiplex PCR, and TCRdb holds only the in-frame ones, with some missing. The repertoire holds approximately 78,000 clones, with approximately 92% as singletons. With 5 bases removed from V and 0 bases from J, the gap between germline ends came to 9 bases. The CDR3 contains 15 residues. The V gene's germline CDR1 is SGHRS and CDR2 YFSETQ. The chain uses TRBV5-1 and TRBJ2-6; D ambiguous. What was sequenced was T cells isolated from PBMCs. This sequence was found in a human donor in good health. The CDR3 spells CASRQSLSGANVLTF. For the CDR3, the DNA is TGCGCCAGCAGACAGTCTCTCTCTGGGGCCAACGTCCTGACTTTC.